These 20 T cell receptor beta chains came from one sample sequenced in a study of T cells in narcolepsy. Profiling relied on immunoSEQ multiplex PCR, and the TCRdb table lists in-frame clones only, not all of them. The data hold 25,000 to 35,000 clones, with 70% to 80% observed a single time. The sequenced sample was memory (CD45RA-) CD4+ T cells from blood. The receptor source for this set is a human donor in good health.

The V call is TRBV25-1, the J call TRBJ2-3; 14 bases map to TRBD2. CDR3 size: 15 residues. The germline CDR1 and CDR2 sequences are MGHDK and SYGVNS. J lost 5 bases, V lost 3 bases, and 1 base had no gene match. CDR3 DNA sequence: TGTGCCAGCAGTGAGACTAGCGGGAGGGGAGATACGCAGTATTTT. Protein: CASSETSGRGDTQYF. The full variable domain, its missing parts supplied by reference TRBV25-1 and TRBJ2-3, is EADIYQTPRYLVIGTGKKITLECSQTMGHDKMYWYQQDPGMELHLIHYSYGVNSTEKGDLSSESTVSRIRTEHFPLTLESARPSHTSQYLCASSETSGRGDTQYFGPGTRLTVL.

The gene calls are TRBV4-1 and TRBJ1-2; 8 nucleotides match TRBD1. The germline V gene has CDR1 MGHRA and CDR2 YSYEKL. V dropped 6 bases and J dropped 4; count of bases not matched to a gene: 7. The CDR3 covers 14 residues. CDR3 sequence reads: CASSPGQGGYGYTF. DNA for the CDR3: TGCGCCAGCAGTCCCGGACAGGGTGGCTATGGCTACACCTTC.

The chain combines TRBV20-1 with TRBJ2-7, with D unresolved. The germline V gene has CDR1 DFQATT and CDR2 SNEGSKA (reference sequence). The CDR3 extends over 10 amino acids. V was trimmed by 5 bases and J by 6 bases, leaving 8 bases between them. The CDR3 sequence is CSAYRTEQYF. The CDR3 nucleotides read TGCAGTGCTTATAGAACCGAGCAGTACTTC.

The chain employs TRBV5-1 and TRBJ1-6; D is possibly TRBD1 (5 bases). Germline V gene data show CDR1 as SGHRS and CDR2 as YFSETQ. This CDR3 is 13 amino acids long. V lost 4 bases, J lost 9 bases, and 11 bases lay in between. CDR3 region: CASSRDSTSPLHF. DNA for the CDR3: TGCGCCAGCAGCCGGGACTCTACTTCACCCCTCCACTTT. The variable domain in full, completed from reference TRBV5-1 and TRBJ1-6, reads KAGVTQTPRYLIKTRGQQVTLSCSPISGHRSVSWYQQTPGQGLQFLFEYFSETQRNKGNFPGRFSGRQFSNSRSEMNVSTLELGDSALYLCASSRDSTSPLHFGNGTRLTVT.

The V gene is TRBV7-6, the J gene TRBJ2-7; TRBD1 matches at 9 bases. CDR3 length: 18 amino acids. The J segment lost 5 bases and the V segment lost 5 bases, leaving 19 bases of the junction unmatched. In germline, CDR1 is SGHVS, CDR2 FNYEAQ. The CDR3: CASSHTGTGTRTGHEQYF. The CDR3 DNA sequence: TGTGCCAGCAGCCATACCGGGACAGGGACTCGTACTGGCCACGAGCAGTACTTC.

The rearrangement links TRBV4-1 to TRBJ2-1; D is perhaps TRBD2 (5 bases). In germline, CDR1 is MGHRA, CDR2 YSYEKL. The CDR3 contains 16 residues. V was shortened by 2 bases and J by 7 bases, with 18 bases between the two germline ends. The DNA of the CDR3 is TGCGCCAGCAGCCAATACGGACTCGCCCTGGGGAATGAGCAGTTCTTC. Its protein is CASSQYGLALGNEQFF.

This clone appeared a single time. V usage is TRBV7-9 and J usage is TRBJ1-1; D remains ambiguous. V gave up 3 bases and J gave up 0 bases, with 5 bases separating them. Looked up from germline, CDR1 is SEHNR and CDR2 is FQNEAQ (reference sequence). This CDR3 contains 13 residues. The CDR3 nucleotides are TGTGCCAGCAGCTTGGGAATGAACACTGAAGCTTTCTTT. Its protein is CASSLGMNTEAFF.

V usage is TRBV4-2 and J usage is TRBJ1-5; tentatively, D is TRBD1 (5 bases). CDR3 size: 16 residues. Looked up from germline, CDR1 is LGHNA and CDR2 is YNFKEQ. V lost 4 bases, J lost 4 bases, and 17 bases lay in between. The DNA of the CDR3 is TGTGCCAGCAGCCCTTCGACAGCTAGGAAAAATCAGCCCCAGCATTTT. It specifies CASSPSTARKNQPQHF.

V is TRBV5-6 and J is TRBJ2-5; 11 bases fit TRBD2. CDR3 size: 16 residues. The germline V gene encodes CDR1 SGHDT and CDR2 YYEEEE. The junction had 9 bases not matched to a gene; V was cut back by 4 bases and J by 4 bases. The CDR3 coding sequence is TGTGCCAGCAGCCCCCGGGGTAGCGGGGGGGTAGAGACCCAGTACTTC. It specifies CASSPRGSGGVETQYF.

This clone rates as large (0.1 to 1%). The chain employs TRBV19 and TRBJ1-4; TRBD1 matches at 8 bases. This CDR3 is 15 amino acids long. J was trimmed by 3 bases and V by 6 bases; bases with no gene match: 6. Germline-derived CDR1 and CDR2 are LNHDA and SQIVND (reference sequence). The CDR3 protein is CASSQDRAANEKLFF. The CDR3 nucleotides read TGTGCCAGTAGCCAGGACAGGGCTGCTAATGAAAAACTGTTTTTT.

This clone has more than one count but fewer than ten. The rearrangement links TRBV7-7 to TRBJ2-5, with no clear D. The germline V and J ends were trimmed by 1 base and 0 bases, with 6 bases remaining between them. This CDR3 has 14 amino acids. Per germline, CDR1 SSHAT and CDR2 FNYEAQ (reference sequence). The CDR3 nucleotides are TGTGCCAGCAGCTTAGGTAGACACCAAGAGACCCAGTACTTC. Translation: CASSLGRHQETQYF.

The rearrangement links TRBV6-5 to TRBJ2-7; D ambiguous. CDR3 length equals 14 residues. The germline gives CDR1 MNHEY, CDR2 SVGAGI. Trimming cost V 5 bases and J 1 base, with 12 bases left between them. The CDR3 loop reads CASSEDIRSYEQYF. CDR3 bases: TGTGCCAGCAGTGAGGATATAAGGTCCTACGAGCAGTACTTC.

This sequence joins TRBV7-9 and TRBJ1-2; D not certain. The CDR3 is 13 amino acids. V was cut by 5 bases and J by 3 bases, with 10 bases left in between. Per the germline V gene, CDR1 is SEHNR and CDR2 is FQNEAQ (reference sequence). The CDR3: CASSPSGYYGYTF. In nucleotides, the CDR3 is TGTGCCAGCAGCCCAAGTGGATACTATGGCTACACCTTC.

The chain uses TRBV7-3 and TRBJ2-6; 8 bases fit TRBD1. The CDR3 totals 16 residues. V shed 5 bases and J 1 base; nucleotides not matched to a gene: 4. Germline V gene data show CDR1 as SGHTA and CDR2 as FQGTGA. Here the CDR3 reads CASSRQGSSGANVLTF. For the CDR3, the DNA is TGTGCCAGCAGCAGACAGGGGTCGTCTGGGGCCAACGTCCTGACTTTC.

The chain combines TRBV23-1 with TRBJ2-7; D is possibly TRBD2 (6 bases). TRBV23-1 is identified as an open reading frame with a role that is uncertain. Trimming took off 3 bases at V and 2 bases at J, with 20 bases between the two ends. This CDR3 region has 17 residues. The CDR3 is CASSHYRRDSTAYEQYF. The CDR3 region has the DNA TGCGCCAGCAGTCATTACCGTCGGGACTCTACGGCCTACGAGCAGTACTTC.

This clone has only one observation. The V call is TRBV14, the J call TRBJ1-3, with TRBD1 matching over 9 bases. Per the germline V gene, CDR1 is SGHDN and CDR2 is FVKESK. CDR3 length equals 15 residues. Unmatched junction bases numbered 5, after V lost 4 bases and J lost 4 bases. The CDR3 reads CASSPQGARGNTIYF. The CDR3 DNA follows: TGTGCCAGCAGCCCACAGGGGGCACGGGGAAACACCATATATTTT.

The chain uses TRBV7-2 and TRBJ2-3; 8 positions match TRBD1. The germline V gene encodes CDR1 SGHTA and CDR2 FQGNSA. V gave up 5 bases and J gave up 1 base; unmatched junction bases: 8. The CDR3 is 16 residues long. Here the CDR3 DNA reads TGTGCCAGCAGCATACAGGGGGGAAGTGGCACAGATACGCAGTATTTT. It specifies CASSIQGGSGTDTQYF.

The V gene is TRBV25-1, the J gene TRBJ1-2; D is perhaps TRBD1 (6 bases). V was trimmed by 7 bases and J by 4 bases, leaving 13 bases between them. This CDR3 has 13 residues. CDR1 is MGHDK and CDR2 is SYGVNS in the germline V gene. The DNA for the CDR3 is TGTGCCAGCACCGACTGGGGGGCCTATGGCTACACCTTC. Translating it yields CASTDWGAYGYTF.

V usage is TRBV28 and J usage is TRBJ1-1; unclear D gene. Germline V gives CDR1 MDHEN, CDR2 SYDVKM. The CDR3 has 13 amino acids. V was shortened by 3 bases and J by 1 base, with 6 bases between the two germline ends. The CDR3 spells CASSLIANTEAFF. In nucleotides, the CDR3 is TGTGCCAGCAGTTTGATAGCGAACACTGAAGCTTTCTTT.

V is TRBV7-8 and J is TRBJ1-2, with D uncertain. In germline, CDR1 is SGHVS, CDR2 FQNEAQ. There are 14 residues in the CDR3. Trimming took 1 base from V and 5 from J, leaving 11 bases between them. CDR3 DNA: TGTGCCAGCAGCTTAGGCGGTGGGCCTTATGGCTACACCTTC. It is translated as CASSLGGGPYGYTF.